The rows below give T cell receptor beta chains drawn from one sample of a study of T cell repertoires in aging, cancer and after chemotherapy. MiXCR, applied by TCRdb to the multiplex PCR reads, yields one record per CDR3 protein. The sample records several thousand distinct CDR3 sequences, 20% to 25% being singletons. Sequences were obtained from blood. The receptors stem from a human donor with a blood cancer. CDR3s include the opening cysteine and the closing phenylalanine or tryptophan. A D gene is named only where the DNA matches it firmly. Clone sizes are given selectively: once, few, many, or a class where the clone is expanded.

v_gene,j_gene,d_gene,abundance,CDR3aa,CDR3nt
TRBV6-1,TRBJ1-1,TRBD1,few,CASSPTGAGTEAFF,TGTGCCAGCAGTCCGACAGGGGCGGGCACTGAAGCTTTCTTT
TRBV23-1,TRBJ1-2,TRBD1,-,CASSPRRQGRYGYTF,TGCGCCAGCAGTCCAAGACGACAGGGCCGGTATGGCTACACCTTC
TRBV29-1,TRBJ1-1,-,-,CSVEGSPRGGQGRAFF,TGCAGCGTTGAAGGATCCCCCCGCGGAGGGCAGGGAAGAGCTTTCTTT
TRBV18,TRBJ2-3,TRBD2,-,CASSSLAGVPGPQSTDTQYF,TGTGCCAGCTCATCACTAGCGGGAGTCCCCGGGCCCCAGAGCACAGATACGCAGTATTTT
TRBV6-6,TRBJ1-1,-,-,CASSYVGGAGTEAFF,TGTGCCAGCAGTTACGTAGGGGGGGCAGGGACTGAAGCTTTCTTT
TRBV29-1,TRBJ2-7,TRBD1,medium-sized,CSVLRTGTYEQYF,TGCAGCGTTCTAAGGACAGGGACCTACGAGCAGTACTTC
TRBV11-3,TRBJ2-4,TRBD1,-,CASSDRDRAGIKSIQYF,TGTGCCAGCAGCGATCGAGACAGGGCCGGAATCAAGAGCATTCAGTACTTC
TRBV5-4,TRBJ2-3,TRBD2,medium-sized,CASSSRLAGHTDTQYF,TGTGCCAGCAGCTCCCGACTAGCGGGGCACACAGATACGCAGTATTTT
TRBV6-4,TRBJ2-3,TRBD2,medium-sized,CASSDSPSGRDTQYF,TGTGCCAGCAGTGACTCGCCTAGCGGGAGAGATACGCAGTATTTT
TRBV6-1,TRBJ2-5,TRBD2,medium-sized,CASSTLAGGKETQYF,TGTGCCAGCAGTACATTAGCGGGAGGGAAAGAGACCCAGTACTTC
TRBV6-1,TRBJ2-3,-,medium-sized,CASTQGTFTDTQYF,TGTGCCAGCACCCAAGGGACCTTCACAGATACGCAGTATTTT
TRBV5-1,TRBJ2-2,TRBD1,-,CASGPGQGAAGELFF,TGCGCCAGCGGACCGGGACAGGGGGCGGCCGGGGAGCTGTTTTTT
TRBV7-9,TRBJ1-3,-,medium-sized,CASSLGGSPSGNTIYF,TGTGCCAGCAGCTTAGGTGGCAGTCCCTCTGGAAACACCATATATTTT
TRBV5-1,TRBJ2-3,TRBD2,-,CASSAYTSGSDTQYF,TGCGCCAGCAGCGCCTATACTAGCGGCTCAGATACGCAGTATTTT
TRBV15,TRBJ1-1,-,-,CATSGPAEAFF,TGTGCCACCAGCGGCCCCGCTGAAGCTTTCTTT
TRBV6-1,TRBJ2-5,TRBD2,few,CASRNRGGAGETQYF,TGTGCCAGCAGAAATCGGGGGGGGGCCGGGGAGACCCAGTACTTC
TRBV6-5,TRBJ1-1,-,few,CASSYSGRMNTEAFF,TGTGCCAGCAGCTATTCGGGCAGGATGAACACTGAAGCTTTCTTT
TRBV6-2/TRBV6-3,TRBJ2-7,-,-,CASSYSGLYEQYF,TGTGCCAGCAGTTACTCGGGGCTCTACGAGCAGTACTTC
TRBV28,TRBJ2-7,TRBD2,-,CASTGTTPYEQYF,TGTGCCAGCACCGGGACTACCCCCTACGAGCAGTACTTC
TRBV29-1,TRBJ2-7,-,medium-sized,CSVRREISYEQYF,TGCAGCGTTCGTAGGGAAATCTCCTACGAGCAGTACTTC
TRBV27,TRBJ2-2,-,medium-sized,CASSFSSASAGELFF,TGTGCCAGCAGTTTTTCCTCGGCATCCGCCGGGGAGCTGTTTTTT
TRBV19,TRBJ2-1,TRBD1,medium-sized,CASSTTGGRGGEQFF,TGTGCCAGTAGTACCACAGGGGGCCGGGGTGGCGAGCAGTTCTTC
TRBV20-1,TRBJ2-3,TRBD1,-,CSALGQGALTDTQYF,TGCAGTGCTTTGGGACAGGGGGCTCTCACAGATACGCAGTATTTT
TRBV20-1,TRBJ1-3,TRBD1,few,CSAHGQAGNTIYF,TGCAGTGCGCATGGACAGGCGGGAAACACCATATATTTT
TRBV7-6,TRBJ1-1,-,-,CASSLPSGGENTEAFF,TGTGCCAGCAGCCTCCCCTCGGGAGGGGAGAACACTGAAGCTTTCTTT
TRBV5-1,TRBJ2-5,-,-,CASRGNLQETQYF,TGCGCCAGCCGGGGAAATCTCCAAGAGACCCAGTACTTC
TRBV20-1,TRBJ2-4,-,few,CSARPTPQRLAKNIQYF,TGCAGTGCTAGACCTACTCCTCAGCGACTAGCCAAAAACATTCAGTACTTC
TRBV6-1,TRBJ1-3,-,-,CASSEAQWQGHGNTIYF,TGTGCCAGCAGTGAAGCGCAATGGCAGGGTCACGGAAACACCATATATTTT
TRBV7-2,TRBJ1-6,-,medium-sized,CASSLAWGVGSPLHF,TGTGCCAGCAGCCTGGCCTGGGGCGTGGGATCACCCCTCCACTTT
TRBV27,TRBJ1-2,-,-,CASSTHSARPGAYDGYTF,TGTGCCAGCAGCACCCACTCAGCTCGACCGGGGGCTTATGATGGCTACACCTTC
TRBV19,TRBJ1-2,-,-,CASSTDSFRNFRGYTF,TGTGCCAGTAGTACGGACAGCTTTAGGAACTTTCGGGGCTACACCTTC
TRBV6-1,TRBJ2-2,-,medium-sized,CASSAADWDTGELFF,TGTGCCAGCAGTGCGGCGGACTGGGACACCGGGGAGCTGTTTTTT
TRBV11-1,TRBJ2-1,-,-,CASSLGTSTEYEQFF,TGTGCCAGCAGCTTGGGGACTTCCACCGAGTATGAGCAGTTCTTC
TRBV20-1,TRBJ2-1,TRBD2,medium-sized,CSARSSGTGGDEQFF,TGCAGTGCTAGAAGTAGCGGGACGGGGGGCGATGAGCAGTTCTTC
TRBV27,TRBJ2-3,-,medium-sized,CASSSGLNRADTQYF,TGTGCCAGCAGTTCAGGACTAAATCGGGCAGATACGCAGTATTTT
TRBV10-3,TRBJ1-2,-,-,CASSEATTGQGYTF,TGTGCCAGCAGTGAAGCTACAACGGGGCAAGGCTACACCTTC
TRBV6-6,TRBJ2-1,TRBD2,medium-sized,CASRNEGGINEQFF,TGTGCCAGCAGAAACGAGGGAGGGATCAATGAGCAGTTCTTC
TRBV19,TRBJ1-1,-,-,CASSQRENTKAFF,TGTGCCAGTAGCCAGAGGGAGAACACTAAAGCTTTCTTT
TRBV30,TRBJ1-1,TRBD1,few,CALGQGGTEAFF,TGTGCCTTAGGACAGGGAGGCACTGAAGCTTTCTTT
TRBV19,TRBJ2-2,TRBD2,-,CASSRDWTRHTKELFF,TGTGCCAGTAGTAGGGACTGGACTAGACACACCAAGGAGCTGTTTTTT